Below, 32 T cell receptor beta chains from the same sample are listed, as sequenced in a study of blood T cell repertoires in COVID-19. The table came from immunoSEQ multiplex PCR; TCRdb's copy has only in-frame clones and leaves some out. The sample includes 65,000 to 90,000 clones, 89% of them seen just once. The sample comprised peripheral blood. The receptors stem from a man aged 50-59 years with acute or convalescent COVID-19.

V gene TRBV5-6 combines with J gene TRBJ2-7, with D possibly being TRBD1 (6 bases). V was pared by 2 bases and J by 3 bases, with 15 bases between. Germline V lookup: CDR1 SGHDT, CDR2 YYEEEE. CDR3 length equals 15 residues. The CDR3 is CASSFPWTAIYEQYF. The DNA for the CDR3 is TGTGCCAGCAGCTTTCCCTGGACAGCGATCTACGAGCAGTACTTC.

This chain uses TRBV10-3 with TRBJ1-3; perhaps TRBD1 as D (5 bases). The CDR3 runs to 14 residues. Trimming removed 10 bases at V and 0 bases at J, with 13 bases between. CDR1 ENHRY and CDR2 SYGVKD come from the germline V gene. As DNA, the CDR3 is TGTGCCACCCGAGAGGACACCTCTGGAAACACCATATATTTT. It is translated as CATREDTSGNTIYF.

The J gene is TRBJ1-1, the V gene TRBV19; TRBD1 agrees at 8 bases. CDR1 and CDR2 (germline): LNHDA, SQIVND (reference sequence). The CDR3 has 14 residues. Losses at the gene ends were 4 bases for V and 5 bases for J; bases not matched to a gene: 6. As DNA, the CDR3 is TGTGCCAGTAGTAGCGCAGGGGGCATAACTGAAGCTTTCTTT. Its translation is CASSSAGGITEAFF.

The J gene is TRBJ2-2, the V gene TRBV12-3 or TRBV12-4, with 8 positions matching TRBD1. The CDR3 length is 13 residues. Trimming cost V 8 bases and J 5 bases; bases outside gene matches: 4. The CDR3 sequence is CASRQGATGELFF. The CDR3 nucleotides read TGTGCCAGCCGCCAGGGGGCAACCGGGGAGCTGTTTTTT.

The chain recombines TRBV11-3 with TRBJ2-1, with 7 bases lining up with TRBD1. The length of the CDR3 is 15 residues. Germline CDR1 SGHNT, CDR2 YENEEA. J gave up 3 bases and V 4 bases, and 6 bases lay outside the gene matches. The CDR3 spells CASSSNRQGYNEQFF. CDR3 DNA: TGTGCCAGCAGCTCTAATCGACAGGGCTACAATGAGCAGTTCTTC.

The rearrangement links TRBV7-7 to TRBJ2-5, with 7 bases aligning to TRBD2. V lost 0 bases to trimming and J lost 7 bases; unmatched junction nucleotides: 2. This CDR3 contains 13 residues. Germline assignment: CDR1 SSHAT and CDR2 FNYEAQ (reference sequence). CDR3 loop: CASSLAERGTQYF. The CDR3 bases are TGTGCCAGCAGCTTAGCGGAGCGGGGGACCCAGTACTTC.

This rearrangement joins TRBV5-1 to TRBJ1-6; TRBD1 aligns across 11 bases. CDR1 and CDR2 (germline): SGHRS, YFSETQ. V lost 4 bases, J lost 7 bases, and 7 bases stayed unmatched. The CDR3 is 16 amino acids. The chain's CDR3 is CASSRTGGAGNSPLHF. CDR3 sequence (DNA): TGCGCCAGCAGCCGGACAGGGGGCGCCGGGAATTCACCCCTCCACTTT.

The chain is built from TRBV6-1 and TRBJ1-5, with TRBD1 matching over 8 bases. CDR1 is MNHNS, CDR2 SASEGT, per germline. The CDR3 length is 19 residues. Trimming removed 0 bases from V and 2 bases from J; junction bases left unmatched: 12. CDR3 coding DNA: TGTGCCAGCAGTGAAGCGGGAGGACAGGGCTGGAGGGGCAATCAGCCCCAGCATTTT. Protein: CASSEAGGQGWRGNQPQHF.

The chain employs TRBV30 and TRBJ2-3; 10 bases agree with TRBD1. Germline CDR1 is GTSNPN and CDR2 is SVGIG (reference sequence). Trimming cost V 3 bases and J 10 bases; bases outside gene matches: 13. CDR3 length: 15 residues. In DNA form, the CDR3 reads TGTGCCTGGAGAGGCCCCGGGACAGGGGCCCTTCCGCAGTATTTT. Translation: CAWRGPGTGALPQYF. Based on the CDR3 plus reference TRBV30 and TRBJ2-3, the full variable domain is SQTIHQWPATLVQPVGSPLSLECTVEGTSNPNLYWYRQAAGRGLQLLFYSVGIGQISSEVPQNLSASRPQDRQFILSSKKLLLSDSGFYLCAWRGPGTGALPQYFGPGTRLTVL.

The rearrangement links TRBV7-9 to TRBJ1-4; D may be TRBD1 (6 bases). The CDR3 has 14 amino acids. Deletions cut 8 bases from V and 7 bases from J, with 17 bases between. Germline V lookup: CDR1 SEHNR, CDR2 FQNEAQ (reference sequence). CDR3 sequence reads: CASGQQGSGEKLFF. CDR3 bases: TGTGCCAGCGGCCAACAGGGATCGGGTGAAAAACTGTTTTTT.

CDR3 in amino acids: CASSPRDFTDTQYF. Here the CDR3 DNA reads TGTGCCAGCTCACCAAGGGACTTCACAGATACGCAGTATTTT. This chain joins TRBV18 and TRBJ2-3; a possible D gene is TRBD2 (6 bases). Trimming left V 2 bases short and J 2 bases short, with 8 bases between. Germline V gene sequence: CDR1 KGHSH, CDR2 LQKENI. This CDR3 is 14 amino acids long.

This clone was observed a few times. The CDR3 spells CASRPYGSPGTEAFF. DNA of the CDR3: TGTGCCAGTAGGCCTTATGGGAGTCCGGGCACTGAAGCTTTCTTT. V gene TRBV19 combines with J gene TRBJ1-1; no firm D call. Germline-derived CDR1 and CDR2 are LNHDA and SQIVND (reference sequence). Trimming took 6 bases from V and 4 from J, leaving 18 bases between them. This CDR3 is 15 amino acids long.

The chain couples TRBV20-1 to TRBJ2-1; a possible D gene is TRBD1 (5 bases). CDR3 length: 11 residues. V lost 3 bases to trimming and J lost 10 bases, with 10 bases between them. CDR1 DFQATT and CDR2 SNEGSKA come from the germline V gene (reference sequence). The CDR3 DNA sequence: TGCAGTGCTAGGTTTAGGGGAGAGCAGTTCTTC. Amino acids: CSARFRGEQFF.

The chain uses TRBV21-1 and TRBJ1-5; TRBD1 is taken as the D call from the table, unchecked against the DNA. TRBV21-1 is tagged as a pseudogene. The CDR3 loop spans 15 amino acids. This CDR3 reads CASSKGSGSNQPQHF. CDR3 bases: TGTGCCAGCAGCAAAGGATCAGGGAGCAATCAGCCCCAGCATTTT.

The genes are TRBV2 and TRBJ2-7; possible D gene TRBD2, 5 bases. Germline V lookup: CDR1 SNHLY, CDR2 FYNNEI. Trimming left V 3 bases short and J 7 bases short, with 19 bases between. This CDR3 region has 15 residues. This chain's CDR3 is CASSDIAPTGWEQYV. The DNA for the CDR3 is TGTGCCAGCAGTGATATCGCGCCGACGGGATGGGAGCAGTACGTC.

This clone was found once. The rearrangement joins TRBV10-3 to TRBJ1-2; 7 bases match TRBD1. Germline CDR1 and CDR2: ENHRY and SYGVKD. The CDR3 is 15 amino acids. Trimming at V came to 3 bases and at J to 7 bases, leaving 11 bases not matched to a gene. In DNA form, the CDR3 reads TGTGCCATCAGTGACCCGTTAGGACAGGTAACTGGCTACACCTTC. Protein: CAISDPLGQVTGYTF.

The chain is built from TRBV28 and TRBJ2-2; 8 nucleotides line up with TRBD2. Germline values: CDR1 MDHEN, CDR2 SYDVKM. The CDR3 is made up of 16 amino acids. After removal of 1 base from V and 6 bases from J, the junction contained 7 bases not matched to a gene. Written as DNA, the CDR3 is TGTGCCAGCAGTTTATTAATTAGCGGGGATTCCGGGGAGCTGTTTTTT. Its translation is CASSLLISGDSGELFF.

The chain has TRBV7-9 and TRBJ2-7; D gene uncertain. Germline V gene lookup returns CDR1 SEHNR and CDR2 FQNEAQ (reference sequence). V lost 1 base, J lost 0 bases, and 7 bases lay in between. The CDR3 runs to 14 residues. In DNA, the CDR3 is TGTGCCAGCAGCTTAGGGTGGAGCTCCTACGAGCAGTACGTC. It specifies CASSLGWSSYEQYV.

The chain uses TRBV5-6 and TRBJ1-3; the match to TRBD1 covers 7 bases. Germline CDR1 and CDR2: SGHDT and YYEEEE. The CDR3 is 16 amino acids. Trimming cost V 4 bases and J 2 bases; bases outside gene matches: 9. The CDR3 loop reads CASSRLLQGPGNTIYF. DNA of the CDR3: TGTGCCAGCAGCCGGCTCCTACAGGGGCCTGGAAACACCATATATTTT.

The chain joins TRBV6-5 to TRBJ1-1; TRBD1 is a possible D gene (5 bases). The CDR3 extends over 13 amino acids. The V and J ends lost 8 bases and 5 bases respectively, with 15 bases between them. Germline V lookup: CDR1 MNHEY, CDR2 SVGAGI. As DNA, the CDR3 is TGTGCCAGCCACGGACAACCCAGAACTGAAGCTTTCTTT. This translates into CASHGQPRTEAFF.

This chain connects TRBV15 to TRBJ2-2, with TRBD1 as a possible D gene (6 bases). Germline values: CDR1 LNHNV, CDR2 YYDKDF (reference sequence). The germline V and J ends were trimmed by 2 bases and 4 bases, with 17 bases remaining between them. This CDR3 has 17 amino acids. The CDR3 spells CATSRSQTGYSTGELFF. CDR3 sequence (DNA): TGTGCCACCAGCAGATCTCAGACAGGTTATTCCACCGGGGAGCTGTTTTTT.

The rearrangement links TRBV3-1 (or the pseudogene TRBV3-2) to TRBJ1-2; TRBD1 matches at 7 bases. Germline assignment: CDR1 LGHDT and CDR2 YNNKEL (reference sequence). The ends lost 4 bases at V and 0 bases at J; junction bases unmatched: 5. The CDR3 has 15 residues. The CDR3 protein is CASSPMTGTNYGYTF. DNA of the CDR3: TGTGCCAGCAGCCCGATGACAGGGACTAACTATGGCTACACCTTC.

The chain joins TRBV7-6 to TRBJ1-6; D gene unclear. CDR3 length equals 15 residues. The V end lost 6 bases, the J end lost 0 bases, and 9 bases lay between the germline ends. Germline V gives CDR1 SGHVS, CDR2 FNYEAQ. Here the CDR3 DNA reads TGTGCCAGCAGTCGTACAGACTCCTATAATTCACCCCTCCACTTT. The encoded protein is CASSRTDSYNSPLHF.

In its sample, this clone was seen once. V is TRBV30 and J is TRBJ1-2; 7 bases match TRBD1. V trimming: 2 bases; J trimming: 8 bases; junction bases outside the gene matches: 8. Germline V gene sequence: CDR1 GTSNPN, CDR2 SVGIG (reference sequence). This CDR3 region has 13 residues. CDR3 DNA sequence: TGTGCCTGGAGTTACAGGGGCAGAAAAGGCTACACCTTC. The encoded protein is CAWSYRGRKGYTF.

The rearrangement joins TRBV4-1 to TRBJ1-5, with a possible D match to TRBD1 (6 bases). Germline values: CDR1 MGHRA, CDR2 YSYEKL. V shed 1 base and J shed 2 bases, with 9 bases lying between them. This CDR3 has 15 residues. CDR3 loop: CASSQGQAGNQPQHF. The CDR3 region has the DNA TGCGCCAGCAGCCAAGGACAGGCGGGCAATCAGCCCCAGCATTTT.

V gene TRBV6-5 combines with J gene TRBJ1-5; D unresolved. The V end lost 8 bases, the J end lost 7 bases, and 9 bases lay between the germline ends. Germline-derived CDR1 and CDR2 are MNHEY and SVGAGI. CDR3 length: 11 residues. The CDR3 reads CASGLWQPQHF. The CDR3 DNA follows: TGTGCCAGCGGGCTCTGGCAGCCCCAGCATTTT.

The chain uses TRBV18 and TRBJ1-5; D call uncertain. Germline lookup yields CDR1 KGHSH and CDR2 LQKENI. Between the trimmed V and J ends, which lost 1 base and 2 bases, there was a span of 6 bases. The CDR3 extends over 14 amino acids. The CDR3 is CASSPQGGNQPQHF. In DNA form, the CDR3 reads TGTGCCAGCTCACCACAGGGAGGCAATCAGCCCCAGCATTTT. The whole variable domain, remainder taken from reference TRBV18 and TRBJ1-5, is NAGVMQNPRHLVRRRGQEARLRCSPMKGHSHVYWYRQLPEEGLKFMVYLQKENIIDESGMPKERFSAEFPKEGPSILRIQQVVRGDSAAYFCASSPQGGNQPQHFGDGTRLSIL.

V usage is TRBV3-1 (or the pseudogene TRBV3-2) and J usage is TRBJ1-1; D gene uncertain. The germline CDR1 and CDR2 sequences are LGHDT and YNNKEL (reference sequence). This CDR3 comprises 13 residues. Trimming left V 1 base short and J 6 bases short, with 9 bases between. For the CDR3, the DNA is TGTGCCAGCAGCCAAGCCACACGATCTGAAGCTTTCTTT. Translated: CASSQATRSEAFF.

This clone was seen a few times. The chain has TRBV25-1 and TRBJ1-2, with D perhaps matching TRBD1 (5 bases). The CDR3 is made up of 11 amino acids. V lost 5 bases and J lost 4, with 5 bases in between. Looked up from germline, CDR1 is MGHDK and CDR2 is SYGVNS. CDR3 sequence reads: CASSQGYGYTF. The DNA of the CDR3 is TGTGCCAGCAGTCAGGGCTATGGCTACACCTTC.

This chain joins TRBV2 and TRBJ2-3; 7 bases agree with TRBD1. The CDR3 consists of 13 residues. The germline CDR1 and CDR2 sequences are SNHLY and FYNNEI. The V and J ends lost 5 bases and 8 bases, in that order; junction bases with no gene match: 7. Here the CDR3 DNA reads TGTGCCAGCAGTCCACAGGGGATGGGTACGCAGTATTTT. Encoded protein: CASSPQGMGTQYF. Full variable domain (remainder filled in from reference TRBV2 and TRBJ2-3): EPEVTQTPSHQVTQMGQEVILRCVPISNHLYFYWYRQILGQKVEFLVSFYNNEISEKSEIFDDQFSVERPDGSNFTLKIRSTKLEDSAMYFCASSPQGMGTQYFGPGTRLTVL.

V is TRBV18 and J is TRBJ1-4; possible D gene TRBD1, 6 bases. The germline V gene has CDR1 KGHSH and CDR2 LQKENI. Trimming took 6 bases from V and 5 from J, leaving 13 bases between them. This CDR3 has 14 residues. The CDR3 DNA reads as TGTGCCAGCTCGCGAGTGGACAGAAATGAAAAACTGTTTTTT. It codes for CASSRVDRNEKLFF.

The chain joins TRBV5-1 to TRBJ2-5, with D possibly TRBD2 on 5 matching bases. The germline V and J ends were trimmed by 5 bases and 4 bases, with 15 bases remaining between them. CDR1 and CDR2 (germline): SGHRS, YFSETQ. The CDR3 runs 14 residues. CDR3 nucleotides: TGCGCCAGCAGTGGTACGGGGTATAGAGAGACCCAGTACTTC. Protein sequence: CASSGTGYRETQYF.